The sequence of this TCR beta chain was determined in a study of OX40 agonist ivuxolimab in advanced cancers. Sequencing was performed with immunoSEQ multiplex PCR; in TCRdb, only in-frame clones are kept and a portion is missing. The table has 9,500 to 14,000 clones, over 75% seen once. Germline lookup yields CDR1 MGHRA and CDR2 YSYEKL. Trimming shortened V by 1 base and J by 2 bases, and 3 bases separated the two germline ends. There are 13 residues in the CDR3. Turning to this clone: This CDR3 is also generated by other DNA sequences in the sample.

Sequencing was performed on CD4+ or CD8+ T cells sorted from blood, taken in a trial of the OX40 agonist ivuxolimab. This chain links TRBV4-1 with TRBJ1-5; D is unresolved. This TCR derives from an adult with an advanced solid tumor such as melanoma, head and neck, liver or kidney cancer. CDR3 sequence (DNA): TGCGCCAGCAGCCAAGGGGGCAATCAGCCCCAGCATTTT. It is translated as CASSQGGNQPQHF.